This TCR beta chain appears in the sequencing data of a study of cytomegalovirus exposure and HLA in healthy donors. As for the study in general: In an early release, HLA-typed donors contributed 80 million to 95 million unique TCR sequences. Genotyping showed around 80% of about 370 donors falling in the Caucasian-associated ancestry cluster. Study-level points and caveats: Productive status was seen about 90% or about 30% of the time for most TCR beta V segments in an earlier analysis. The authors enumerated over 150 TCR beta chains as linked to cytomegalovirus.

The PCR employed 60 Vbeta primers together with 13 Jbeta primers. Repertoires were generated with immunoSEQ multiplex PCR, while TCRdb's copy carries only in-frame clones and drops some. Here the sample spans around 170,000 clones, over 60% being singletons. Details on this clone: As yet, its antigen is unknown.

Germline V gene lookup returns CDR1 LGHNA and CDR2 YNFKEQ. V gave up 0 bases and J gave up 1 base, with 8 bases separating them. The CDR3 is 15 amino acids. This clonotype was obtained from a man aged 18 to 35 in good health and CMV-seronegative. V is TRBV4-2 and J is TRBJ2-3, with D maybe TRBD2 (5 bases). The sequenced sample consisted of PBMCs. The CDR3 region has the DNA TGTGCCAGCAGCCAAGAGGGTAGCGGCACAGATACGCAGTATTTT. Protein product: CASSQEGSGTDTQYF.